The 10 T cell receptor beta chains below were found in one sample sequenced in a study of T-cell reconstitution after alpha-beta-depleted transplantation in children. Preparation of the TCRbeta library involved a method that used unique molecular identifiers. One entry per CDR3 protein, called by TCRdb with MiXCR from the PCR reads. This sample has 200,000 to 300,000 distinct CDR3 sequences; approximately 24% occur once, and the top ten carry about 4.8%. Sequencing was performed on PBMCs, mostly from graft donor cells, taken 360 days after TCRalphabeta/CD19-depleted stem cell transplant. The origin of the receptors is a female patient aged 2-9 years who had a stem cell transplant for congenital amegakaryocytic thrombocytopenia, so the T cells may come from the graft donor.

This clonotype was observed many times. This chain links TRBV29-1 with TRBJ2-6, with a possible D match to TRBD1 (6 bases). Germline V lookup: CDR1 SQVTM, CDR2 ANQGSEA. The CDR3 sequence is 14 residues long. Trimming cost V 5 bases and J 1 base, with 9 bases left between them. The CDR3 region is CSVPQGSGANVLTF. CDR3 coding DNA: TGCAGCGTTCCTCAGGGGTCTGGGGCCAACGTCCTGACTTTC.

The chain has TRBV5-1 and TRBJ2-7, with a possible D match to TRBD1 (5 bases). CDR3 length: 16 residues. Germline assignment: CDR1 SGHRS and CDR2 YFSETQ. Trimming shortened V by 1 base and J by 5 bases, and 19 bases separated the two germline ends. CDR3 region: CASSLMKGLTQDEQYF. For the CDR3, the DNA is TGCGCCAGCAGCTTGATGAAGGGGCTTACCCAAGACGAGCAGTACTTC.

The rearrangement links TRBV20-1 to TRBJ1-1, with 8 bases matching TRBD1. CDR1 and CDR2 (germline): DFQATT, SNEGSKA (reference sequence). With 5 bases clipped from V and 0 bases from J, the junction kept 8 bases outside the gene matches. The CDR3 has 15 amino acids. CDR3 in DNA: TGCAGTGCTCCCCAGACAGGGGCAATGAACACTGAAGCTTTCTTT. Translated: CSAPQTGAMNTEAFF.

The chain uses TRBV12-3 or TRBV12-4 and TRBJ2-3, with 7 bases that match TRBD1. V dropped 8 bases and J dropped 4; count of bases not matched to a gene: 21. CDR3 length equals 18 residues. The CDR3 DNA sequence: TGTGCCAGCGTCCCGAACAGGGGTGGGGCTTTGCTTGCAGATACGCAGTATTTT. Protein sequence: CASVPNRGGALLADTQYF.

The chain uses TRBV10-3 and TRBJ2-3; possibly TRBD2 for D (6 bases). The V and J ends lost 7 bases and 1 base respectively, with 24 bases between them. The CDR3 has 18 amino acids. CDR1 is ENHRY, CDR2 SYGVKD, per germline. CDR3 sequence reads: CAITRGVGSSAGTDTQYF. The CDR3, as DNA: TGTGCCATCACCCGGGGAGTGGGTTCTAGCGCAGGCACAGATACGCAGTATTTT.

This chain joins TRBV29-1 and TRBJ1-1, with 8 bases lining up with TRBD1. This CDR3 has 13 amino acids. The germline CDR1 and CDR2 sequences are SQVTM and ANQGSEA. Trimming at V came to 4 bases and at J to 10 bases, leaving 11 bases not matched to a gene. CDR3 in amino acids: CSVGARGRIGAFF. Here the CDR3 DNA reads TGCAGCGTTGGTGCCAGGGGGCGGATCGGAGCTTTCTTT.

This chain connects TRBV7-8 to TRBJ1-2, with 8 nucleotides matching TRBD1. V shed 5 bases and J 6 bases; nucleotides not matched to a gene: 11. Per the germline V gene, CDR1 is SGHVS and CDR2 is FQNEAQ. CDR3 size: 15 residues. The CDR3 DNA follows: TGTGCCAGCAGCCTAAGCCGGACAGGGATGGATGGCTACACCTTC. Amino acid sequence: CASSLSRTGMDGYTF.

The chain combines TRBV19 with TRBJ1-1; a possible D gene is TRBD1 (5 bases). With 6 bases removed from V and 11 bases from J, the gap between germline ends came to 19 bases. Germline V gives CDR1 LNHDA, CDR2 SQIVND (reference sequence). The CDR3 is 13 amino acids. The CDR3 here is CASSGGGGGSAFF. The CDR3 DNA follows: TGTGCCAGTAGCGGGGGTGGTGGAGGTTCGGCTTTCTTT.

In its sample, this clonotype was seen a few times. This rearrangement joins TRBV7-2 to TRBJ2-1, with D perhaps given as TRBD1 or TRBD2 (6 bases each). V shed 2 bases and J shed 4 bases, with 15 bases lying between them. CDR1 and CDR2 (germline): SGHTA, FQGNSA. The CDR3 has 16 residues. The CDR3 bases are TGTGCCAGCAGCTTACATGCATCGGGGGCGTACAATGAGCAGTTCTTC. The encoded protein is CASSLHASGAYNEQFF. Combining the CDR3 with reference TRBV7-2 and TRBJ2-1 gives the whole variable domain GAGVSQSPSNKVTEKGKDVELRCDPISGHTALYWYRQSLGQGLEFLIYFQGNSAPDKSGLPSDRFSAERTGGSVSTLTIQRTQQEDSAVYLCASSLHASGAYNEQFFGPGTRLTVL.

This clonotype has a handful of counts. This chain connects TRBV10-3 to TRBJ1-4, with a tentative D call TRBD1 (5 bases). V was cut by 4 bases and J by 8 bases, with 17 bases left in between. The CDR3 has 15 residues. Germline V gene sequence: CDR1 ENHRY, CDR2 SYGVKD. The DNA of the CDR3 is TGTGCCATCAGTGCTACAGGTGATGTTCGAGAAAAACTGTTTTTT. Residues: CAISATGDVREKLFF.